A single sample is the source of the 22 T cell receptor beta chains below, sequenced in a study of T cell therapy after organ transplantation. Their specific antigens are unknown. Data came from immunoSEQ multiplex PCR; TCRdb stores just in-frame clones and leaves some out. The sample has some 1,100 clones, around 69% seen once. The source was CD8+ T cells from blood, collected before autologous CMV-specific T cell therapy. These receptors were taken from a human patient who had received a solid organ transplant and had CMV disease.

The rearrangement uses TRBV11-1 and TRBJ1-2; D is unclear. CDR1 is SGHAT and CDR2 is FQDESV in the germline V gene (reference sequence). This CDR3 region has 14 residues. The V end lost 1 base, the J end lost 8 bases, and 14 bases lay between the germline ends. This CDR3 is CASSLGPDKGGYTF. DNA for the CDR3: TGTGCCAGCAGCTTAGGTCCCGATAAAGGAGGCTACACCTTC.

The chain employs TRBV7-2 and TRBJ1-1; the D is unclear. Trimming pared 7 bases from V and 3 bases from J, leaving 15 bases between. The CDR3 length is 14 residues. Looked up from germline, CDR1 is SGHTA and CDR2 is FQGNSA. CDR3 DNA: TGTGCCAGCACCGATTACTATGGGGACACTGAAGCTTTCTTT. This codes for CASTDYYGDTEAFF. The entire variable domain, with the rest obtained from reference TRBV7-2 and TRBJ1-1, is as follows: GAGVSQSPSNKVTEKGKDVELRCDPISGHTALYWYRQSLGQGLEFLIYFQGNSAPDKSGLPSDRFSAERTGGSVSTLTIQRTQQEDSAVYLCASTDYYGDTEAFFGQGTRLTVV.

CDR3 nucleotide sequence: TGTGCCAGCAGTCCAGGGGCCGGGACAGGGGGAAAACTGTTTTTT. Residues: CASSPGAGTGGKLFF. The chain combines TRBV27 with TRBJ1-4, with 11 bases that match TRBD1. V shed 5 bases and J 10 bases; nucleotides not matched to a gene: 9. CDR1 and CDR2 from the germline V gene are MNHEY and SMNVEV (reference sequence). The CDR3 spans 15 residues.

This clone came up a few times. The chain employs TRBV7-2 and TRBJ1-5; possible D gene TRBD1, 5 bases. CDR1 is SGHTA and CDR2 is FQGNSA in the germline V gene. V was pared by 5 bases and J by 6 bases, with 17 bases between. There are 15 residues in the CDR3. In nucleotides, the CDR3 is TGTGCCAGCAGCCCGTACCTCGGGACCCGTCAGCCCCAGCATTTT. This gives the protein CASSPYLGTRQPQHF. The variable domain in full, with the rest retrieved from reference TRBV7-2 and TRBJ1-5, is GAGVSQSPSNKVTEKGKDVELRCDPISGHTALYWYRQSLGQGLEFLIYFQGNSAPDKSGLPSDRFSAERTGGSVSTLTIQRTQQEDSAVYLCASSPYLGTRQPQHFGDGTRLSIL.

This chain's CDR3 is CASSLPSLNTEAFF. In DNA, the CDR3 is TGTGCCAGCAGCTTGCCTTCTTTGAACACTGAAGCTTTCTTT. The genes are TRBV5-8 and TRBJ1-1; D remains unclear. V lost 1 base, J lost 0 bases, and 7 bases lay in between. This CDR3 region has 14 residues. Germline CDR1 is SGHTS and CDR2 is YDEGEE.

This chain uses TRBV28 with TRBJ2-1, with TRBD2 as a possible D gene (6 bases). Trimming stripped 2 bases from V and 4 bases from J, with 12 bases between. Germline V CDR1 and CDR2: MDHEN, SYDVKM. The CDR3 covers 15 residues. CDR3 bases: TGTGCCAGCAGTTTAGCGGGACTCATGTACAATGAGCAGTTCTTC. It translates to CASSLAGLMYNEQFF.

The sample holds a few counts of this clone. The chain joins TRBV4-1 to TRBJ1-3, with a tentative D call TRBD1 (5 bases). Deletions cut 0 bases from V and 3 bases from J, with 12 bases between. This CDR3 comprises 16 residues. In germline, CDR1 is MGHRA, CDR2 YSYEKL. The CDR3 spells CASSQELQGFGNTIYF. The CDR3 DNA reads TGCGCCAGCAGCCAAGAGCTCCAGGGTTTTGGAAACACCATATATTTT.

Here the CDR3 DNA reads TGTGCCAGCAGCCTCACAGGGTTCGACTATGGCTACACCTTC. Encoded protein: CASSLTGFDYGYTF. This rearrangement joins TRBV28 to TRBJ1-2, with TRBD1 as a possible D gene (6 bases). V lost 6 bases to trimming and J lost 3 bases, with 14 bases between them. The CDR3 length is 14 residues. Germline-derived CDR1 and CDR2 are MDHEN and SYDVKM.

About this clone: A much larger clone differs from this one at a single base, so this may be a read error. The chain employs TRBV6-9 and TRBJ2-1; D is undetermined. Trimming left V 3 bases short and J 6 bases short, with 9 bases between. Germline CDR1 and CDR2: MNHGY and SVAAGI. CDR3 size: 13 residues. The CDR3 DNA reads TGTGCCAGCAGTTACTCGAATGTCAATGAGCAGTTCTTC. This encodes CASSYSNVNEQFF.

In its sample, this clone was seen once. The chain is built from TRBV5-1 and TRBJ2-7; perhaps TRBD1 as D (5 bases). The CDR3 loop spans 15 amino acids. The germline CDR1 and CDR2 sequences are SGHRS and YFSETQ. V gave up 1 base and J gave up 0 bases, with 11 bases separating them. The CDR3 sequence: CASSLSAGFSYEQYF. Here the CDR3 DNA reads TGCGCCAGCAGCTTGAGTGCAGGGTTCTCCTACGAGCAGTACTTC.

Comment on this clone: This is likely an artifact of a read error, given a far larger clone one base away. This chain links TRBV4-3 with TRBJ1-4; possibly TRBD1 for D (5 bases). CDR3 size: 17 residues. Trimming left V 0 bases short and J 8 bases short, with 19 bases between. Germline values: CDR1 LGHNA, CDR2 YSLEER. In DNA form, the CDR3 reads TGCGCCAGCAGCCAAGAGGGGCGGGAGGGGTACGGGGAAAAACTGTTTTTT. The encoded protein is CASSQEGREGYGEKLFF.

This chain connects TRBV7-9 to TRBJ2-7; 10 positions match TRBD1. The junction had 7 bases not matched to a gene; V was cut back by 5 bases and J by 3 bases. The CDR3 contains 15 residues. From germline, CDR1 is SEHNR and CDR2 FQNEAQ (reference sequence). The CDR3 bases are TGTGCCAGCAGCAGCAGGGACAGGGGAGACTACGAGCAGTACTTC. As protein: CASSSRDRGDYEQYF.

The genes are TRBV6-1 and TRBJ2-1; 10 nucleotides align to TRBD2. The germline V gene encodes CDR1 MNHNS and CDR2 SASEGT. The CDR3 runs 14 residues. V shed 3 bases and J 14 bases; nucleotides not matched to a gene: 10. The CDR3 is CASSDSFLAGEEFF. The CDR3 nucleotides are TGTGCCAGCAGTGATTCCTTCCTAGCGGGAGAGGAGTTCTTC.

The chain uses TRBV9 and TRBJ1-4; a weak D match, TRBD1 (6 bases). The CDR3 runs 18 residues. The V end was cut by 3 bases, the J end by 7 bases, with 25 bases between. Germline V gene sequence: CDR1 SGDLS, CDR2 YYNGEE. The CDR3 loop reads CASSGRVDLGGAGEKLFF. The CDR3 region has the DNA TGTGCCAGCAGCGGACGGGTAGACCTAGGGGGGGCAGGTGAAAAACTGTTTTTT.

Worth noting for this clone: At one end, the junction sequence differs from germline, possibly due to a read error. The chain employs TRBV5-1 and TRBJ1-1; perhaps TRBD1 as D (5 bases). Germline CDR1 is SGHRS and CDR2 is YFSETQ. The CDR3 has 14 residues. The CDR3 region has the DNA TGTGCCAGCAGCCTCCCGGGGGTTCATACTGAAGCTTTCTTT. This gives the protein CASSLPGVHTEAFF.

The chain carries TRBV7-9 and TRBJ1-4, with 10 bases aligning to TRBD1. Per germline, CDR1 SEHNR and CDR2 FQNEAQ (reference sequence). V shed 4 bases, J shed 2 bases, and the junction held 4 bases outside the gene matches. This CDR3 has 16 amino acids. CDR3 sequence (DNA): TGTGCCAGCAGCTCTGGGACAGGGGATACTAATGAAAAACTGTTTTTT. Translating it yields CASSSGTGDTNEKLFF.

This chain links TRBV10-1 with TRBJ2-7, with D perhaps TRBD1 (6 bases). Germline values: CDR1 WNHNN, CDR2 SYGVQD (reference sequence). This CDR3 comprises 13 residues. V lost 2 bases, J lost 3 bases, and 8 bases lay in between. CDR3 region: CASSEGGSYEQYF. The CDR3 nucleotides read TGCGCCAGCAGTGAGGGGGGCAGCTACGAGCAGTACTTC.

V is TRBV28 and J is TRBJ1-6; perhaps TRBD1 as D (6 bases). From germline, CDR1 is MDHEN and CDR2 SYDVKM. This CDR3 is built from 15 residues. V lost 4 bases, J lost 5 bases, and 12 bases lay in between. DNA of the CDR3: TGTGCCAGCAGTTCTGCGGGACAAGATAATTCACCCCTCCACTTT. It yields the protein CASSSAGQDNSPLHF.

This sequence joins TRBV25-1 and TRBJ2-5; 8 bases map to TRBD1. From germline, CDR1 is MGHDK and CDR2 SYGVNS. This CDR3 is 15 amino acids long. V was clipped by 5 bases and J by 4 bases; unmatched bases: 9. The CDR3 loop is CASSTRRTGLETQYF. The CDR3 nucleotides read TGTGCCAGCAGTACACGCCGGACAGGGCTAGAGACCCAGTACTTC.

Details on this clone: The germline gene is not matched at one end of the junction; a read error may be the cause. V usage is TRBV7-7 and J usage is TRBJ2-3; 14 nucleotides line up with TRBD2. CDR3 size: 17 residues. Germline CDR1 is SSHAT and CDR2 is FNYEAQ (reference sequence). CDR3 protein: CASSLGTSGSRADTQYF. The CDR3 nucleotides are TGTGCTAGCAGCTTAGGGACTAGCGGGAGTCGGGCAGATACGCAGTATTTT. Looking up the rest from reference TRBV7-7 and TRBJ2-3 gives the full variable domain: GAGVSQSPRYKVTKRGQDVTLRCDPISSHATLYWYQQALGQGPEFLTYFNYEAQPDKSGLPSDRFSAERPEGSISTLTIQRTEQRDSAMYRCASSLGTSGSRADTQYFGPGTRLTVL.

V is TRBV4-1 and J is TRBJ2-7, with D tentatively TRBD2 (6 bases). V was clipped by 0 bases and J by 6 bases, with 18 bases between them. CDR3 size: 16 residues. Germline values: CDR1 MGHRA, CDR2 YSYEKL. CDR3 sequence: CASSQDVNSGPSEQYF. CDR3 bases: TGCGCCAGCAGCCAAGATGTCAATAGCGGTCCGAGCGAGCAGTACTTC.

This clone was detected once. The chain employs TRBV28 and TRBJ2-1; D gene uncertain. V was cut by 4 bases and J by 0 bases, with 10 bases left in between. This CDR3 is 15 amino acids long. Per germline, CDR1 MDHEN and CDR2 SYDVKM. In DNA, the CDR3 is TGTGCCAGCAGTTACGCCGAGAGCTCCTACAATGAGCAGTTCTTC. As protein: CASSYAESSYNEQFF.